The 9 T cell receptor beta chains below all came from one sample that was sequenced in a study of cytomegalovirus exposure and HLA in healthy donors. Clones were sequenced by immunoSEQ multiplex PCR, and TCRdb holds only the in-frame ones, with some missing. Of some 310,000 clones in the sample, 88% were seen once. Sequenced input: PBMCs. Receptor source: a man aged 30 to 45 in good health and CMV-seronegative.

This chain joins TRBV28 and TRBJ1-2; D may be TRBD1 (5 bases). V dropped 6 bases and J dropped 7 bases, with 21 bases sitting between them. CDR3 length equals 15 residues. CDR1 and CDR2 (germline): MDHEN, SYDVKM. CDR3 nucleotide sequence: TGTGCCAGCAGCATTTCCCGGGGACTAGCGGGTGGCTACACCTTC. It yields the protein CASSISRGLAGGYTF.

The V gene is TRBV6-5, the J gene TRBJ1-2; no definite D call. CDR1 is MNHEY, CDR2 SVGAGI, per germline. There are 14 residues in the CDR3. Between the trimmed V and J ends, which lost 0 bases and 2 bases, there was a span of 7 bases. CDR3 residues: CASSYSSKNYGYTF. The CDR3 DNA is TGTGCCAGCAGTTACTCGTCTAAAAACTATGGCTACACCTTC.

The chain joins TRBV4-2 to TRBJ2-5, with a possible D match to TRBD1 (5 bases). CDR3 length equals 15 residues. Trimming removed 0 bases from V and 2 bases from J, with 10 bases in between. The V gene's germline CDR1 is LGHNA and CDR2 YNFKEQ. The CDR3 DNA reads TGTGCCAGCAGCCAAGAAGGGGCCGGGCAAGAGACCCAGTACTTC. Translating gives CASSQEGAGQETQYF.

The gene calls are TRBV4-2 and TRBJ2-7; TRBD1 is a possible D gene (6 bases). V lost 0 bases to trimming and J lost 4 bases, with 16 bases between them. The CDR3 totals 16 residues. Per germline, CDR1 LGHNA and CDR2 YNFKEQ. The CDR3 region is CASSQEGTRVVYEQYF. CDR3 DNA: TGTGCCAGCAGCCAAGAAGGGACACGCGTCGTATACGAGCAGTACTTC.

J is TRBJ2-3 and V is TRBV6-5; 8 bases match TRBD1. The CDR3 has 16 residues. V shed 2 bases and J 3 bases; nucleotides not matched to a gene: 7. In germline, CDR1 is MNHEY, CDR2 SVGAGI. The CDR3 reads CASSYPIGQGTDTQYF. The CDR3 nucleotides read TGTGCCAGCAGTTACCCGATCGGACAGGGTACAGATACGCAGTATTTT.

On this clone: Because the CDR3 is missing its conserved closing phenylalanine or tryptophan, this is likely a read error. It is unclear where the CDR3 begins or ends on the DNA, so no DNA is shown, and the CDR3 is as TCRdb lists it. This chain joins TRBV10-2 and TRBJ2-7; no DNA check was done on the table's D call, TRBD1. The CDR3 is 12 residues long, counting both termini. Germline assignment: CDR1 WSHSY and CDR2 SAAADI. CDR3 in amino acids: CASSDYNRGLSL.

This clone showed up just a few times. The genes are TRBV29-1 and TRBJ1-2; D gene uncertain. V gave up 2 bases and J gave up 8 bases, with 6 bases separating them. The CDR3 sequence is 10 residues long. Germline V gene lookup returns CDR1 SQVTM and CDR2 ANQGSEA. CDR3 loop: CSVEPGGYTF. For the CDR3, the DNA is TGCAGCGTTGAACCGGGAGGCTACACCTTC.

The chain couples TRBV19 to TRBJ1-4, with D possibly matching TRBD1 (5 bases). This CDR3 has 14 residues. Germline V CDR1 and CDR2: LNHDA, SQIVND (reference sequence). Trimming left V 5 bases short and J 8 bases short, with 15 bases between. The CDR3: CASSPTGVGEKLFF. In DNA form, the CDR3 reads TGTGCCAGTAGTCCTACGGGGGTAGGGGAAAAACTGTTTTTT.

Comment on this clone: A read error may produce the germline difference seen at one junction end. This rearrangement joins TRBV29-1 to TRBJ2-7, with 10 nucleotides matching TRBD1. Germline V gene data show CDR1 as SQVTM and CDR2 as ANQGSEA. This CDR3 has 14 residues. The chain's CDR3 is CSVVRDRGSSEQYF. The CDR3, as DNA: TGCAGCGTAGTACGGGACAGGGGATCCTCCGAGCAGTACTTC.